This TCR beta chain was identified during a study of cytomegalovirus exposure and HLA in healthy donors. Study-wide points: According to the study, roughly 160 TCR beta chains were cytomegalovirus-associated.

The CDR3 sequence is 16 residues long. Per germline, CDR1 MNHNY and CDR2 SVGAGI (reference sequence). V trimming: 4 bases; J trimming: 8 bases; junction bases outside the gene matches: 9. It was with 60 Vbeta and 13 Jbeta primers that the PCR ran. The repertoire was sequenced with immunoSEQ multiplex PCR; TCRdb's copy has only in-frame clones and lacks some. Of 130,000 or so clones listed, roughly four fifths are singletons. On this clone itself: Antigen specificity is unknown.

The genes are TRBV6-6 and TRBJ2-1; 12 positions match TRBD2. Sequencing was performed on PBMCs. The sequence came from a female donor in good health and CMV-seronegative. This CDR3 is CASSSTGTSGYYEQFF. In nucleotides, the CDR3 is TGTGCCAGCAGTTCGACCGGGACTAGCGGGTACTATGAGCAGTTCTTC.